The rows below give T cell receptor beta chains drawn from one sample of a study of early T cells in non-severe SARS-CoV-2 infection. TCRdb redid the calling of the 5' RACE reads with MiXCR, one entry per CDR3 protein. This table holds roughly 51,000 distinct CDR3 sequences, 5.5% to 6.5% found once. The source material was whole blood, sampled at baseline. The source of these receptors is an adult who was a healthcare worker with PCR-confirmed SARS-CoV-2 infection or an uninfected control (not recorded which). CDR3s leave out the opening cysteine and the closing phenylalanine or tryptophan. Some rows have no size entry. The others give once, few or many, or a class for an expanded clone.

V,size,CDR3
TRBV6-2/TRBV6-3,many,ASESGGPPPEQY
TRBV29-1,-,SVNYGTDIYGYI
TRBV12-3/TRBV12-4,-,ASSLARGQGETQY
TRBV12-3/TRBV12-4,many,ASRAQDIRNTEAF
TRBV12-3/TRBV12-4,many,ASRDSGGAFGELF
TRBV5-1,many,ASSSHDQETQY
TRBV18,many,ASSPQDSLWAEAF
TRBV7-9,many,ASSPSWGHTEAF
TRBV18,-,ASSPIITPDRYSGNTIY
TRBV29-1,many,SVEWQTLGTQY
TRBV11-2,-,ASSLSGGTADTQY
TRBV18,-,ASSQKTPQQF
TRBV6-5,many,ASSYISGPIETQY
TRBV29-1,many,SSEESTGELF
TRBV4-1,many,ASSPEARRPTEAF
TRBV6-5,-,ASSYLRTGGGETQY
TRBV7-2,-,ASSLVPLESPQH
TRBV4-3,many,ASSQDRTTYEQY
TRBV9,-,ASSVIGENTEAF
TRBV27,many,ASSLSRAPYNEQF
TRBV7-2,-,ASSSRGQRDTQY
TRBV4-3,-,ASSQGGDSEQY
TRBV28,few,ASSSTRGATDTQY
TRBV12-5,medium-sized,ASGPLAGDNEQF
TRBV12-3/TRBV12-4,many,ASSSVSRVEAF
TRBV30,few,AWSVGYGGYT
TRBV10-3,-,AISEQVGQPQH
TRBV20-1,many,SASNLAGVRYNEQF
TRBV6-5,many,ASRDTASGANVLT
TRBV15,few,ATSRDLLAEETQY
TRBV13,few,ASSLDGRPNTGELF
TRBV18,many,ASSPQGGEKLF
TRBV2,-,ASTRTGLPHEQF